These 19 T cell receptor beta chains originate from one sample sequenced in a study of blood T cell repertoires in COVID-19. Method: immunoSEQ multiplex PCR; TCRdb's copy keeps in-frame clones and lacks some. The sample lists some 240,000 clones, around 83% occurring once. Sequences were obtained from peripheral blood. The receptors derive from a woman aged 80 or older with acute or convalescent COVID-19.

The chain has TRBV19 and TRBJ2-2; 7 nucleotides align to TRBD1. The CDR3 runs to 16 residues. V gave up 1 base and J gave up 8 bases; unmatched junction bases: 10. The germline V gene has CDR1 LNHDA and CDR2 SQIVND (reference sequence). CDR3: CASSIAGTGVVGELFF. The CDR3 DNA reads as TGTGCCAGTAGTATAGCGGGAACAGGGGTTGTAGGGGAGCTGTTTTTT.

This chain connects TRBV24-1 to TRBJ2-3, with TRBD2 identical over 8 bases. This CDR3 region has 15 residues. Germline CDR1 KGHDR, CDR2 SFDVKD. V lost 7 bases to trimming and J lost 0 bases; unmatched junction nucleotides: 5. This CDR3 reads CATSERGRSTDTQYF. The DNA for the CDR3 is TGTGCCACCAGCGAGCGGGGGAGAAGCACAGATACGCAGTATTTT.

This clone appeared once. V gene TRBV30 combines with J gene TRBJ2-2; 7 bases fit TRBD1. CDR3 length: 17 amino acids. Germline V gene sequence: CDR1 GTSNPN, CDR2 SVGIG (reference sequence). J gave up 3 bases and V 0 bases, and 10 bases lay outside the gene matches. CDR3 sequence reads: CAWSVKGAARYTGELFF. The CDR3 nucleotides are TGTGCCTGGAGTGTAAAGGGGGCTGCAAGGTACACCGGGGAGCTGTTTTTT.

In the case of this clone: The identical CDR3 is also encoded by other nucleotide sequences in the sample. J is TRBJ1-1 and V is TRBV18, with 11 bases lining up with TRBD1. Looked up from germline, CDR1 is KGHSH and CDR2 is LQKENI. J was trimmed by 2 bases and V by 0 bases; bases with no gene match: 2. There are 16 residues in the CDR3. CDR3 amino acids: CASSPPGTGGNTEAFF. The CDR3 bases are TGTGCCAGCTCACCACCGGGGACAGGGGGAAACACTGAAGCTTTCTTT.

The chain joins TRBV28 to TRBJ1-5; possibly TRBD1 for D (5 bases). V gave up 7 bases and J gave up 4 bases, with 8 bases separating them. CDR1 is MDHEN and CDR2 is SYDVKM in the germline V gene. The CDR3 totals 12 residues. The CDR3: CASIRGNQPQHF. DNA for the CDR3: TGTGCCAGCATACGGGGGAATCAGCCCCAGCATTTT. The whole variable domain, remainder taken from reference TRBV28 and TRBJ1-5, is DVKVTQSSRYLVKRTGEKVFLECVQDMDHENMFWYRQDPGLGLRLIYFSYDVKMKEKGDIPEGYSVSREKKERFSLILESASTNQTSMYLCASIRGNQPQHFGDGTRLSIL.

V is TRBV10-2 and J is TRBJ1-3, with D unclear. Per germline, CDR1 WSHSY and CDR2 SAAADI. There are 14 residues in the CDR3. V was shortened by 2 bases and J by 4 bases, with 9 bases between the two germline ends. The CDR3 nucleotides are TGCGCCAGCAGTGAGAGTTCTAGAGGAAACACCATATATTTT. The encoded protein is CASSESSRGNTIYF.

V and J are TRBV6-5 and TRBJ2-7; TRBD1 matches at 7 bases. This CDR3 comprises 15 residues. Germline V gene data show CDR1 as MNHEY and CDR2 as SVGAGI. The ends lost 0 bases at V and 9 bases at J; junction bases unmatched: 11. The CDR3 region is CASSYSSGTVQMQYF. Written as DNA, the CDR3 is TGTGCCAGCAGTTACTCTTCCGGGACAGTACAAATGCAGTACTTC.

The V and J genes are TRBV11-3 and TRBJ2-3, with D perhaps matching TRBD2 (7 bases). CDR1 and CDR2 (germline): SGHNT, YENEEA. V was pared by 5 bases and J by 1 base, with 19 bases between. The CDR3 spans 17 residues. The CDR3 bases are TGTGCCAGCAGCACCCCAATGTCGCGGGGGCGCACAGATACGCAGTATTTT. Translated: CASSTPMSRGRTDTQYF.

The chain joins TRBV30 to TRBJ1-1; D ambiguous. Germline assignment: CDR1 GTSNPN and CDR2 SVGIG (reference sequence). Trimming pared 0 bases from V and 5 bases from J, leaving 10 bases between. The CDR3 covers 13 residues. The CDR3 reads CAWSVGGFTEAFF. Here the CDR3 DNA reads TGTGCCTGGAGTGTAGGAGGGTTTACTGAAGCTTTCTTT.

The CDR3 is CASSLASRRVYEQYF. CDR3 coding DNA: TGTGCCAGCAGCTTAGCGTCTCGCAGGGTCTACGAGCAGTACTTC. The chain uses TRBV11-1 and TRBJ2-7, with a tentative D call TRBD1 (5 bases). Germline assignment: CDR1 SGHAT and CDR2 FQDESV (reference sequence). V was trimmed by 0 bases and J by 3 bases, leaving 12 bases between them. The CDR3 sequence is 15 residues long.

This rearrangement joins TRBV18 to TRBJ1-1; D call uncertain. The CDR3 has 13 residues. CDR1 is KGHSH and CDR2 is LQKENI in the germline V gene. Trimming left V 2 bases short and J 1 base short, with 5 bases between. CDR3 sequence (DNA): TGTGCCAGCTCACCAACAACGAACACTGAAGCTTTCTTT. Translating gives CASSPTTNTEAFF.

The chain uses TRBV3-1 (or the pseudogene TRBV3-2) and TRBJ1-2; unclear D gene. Trimming pared 4 bases from V and 0 bases from J, leaving 9 bases between. The CDR3 sequence is 14 residues long. Germline V CDR1 and CDR2: LGHDT, YNNKEL (reference sequence). The CDR3 sequence is CASSPPKANYGYTF. CDR3 coding DNA: TGTGCCAGCAGCCCCCCTAAAGCTAACTATGGCTACACCTTC.

The V and J genes are TRBV5-1 and TRBJ2-2; 7 bases line up with TRBD1. Germline-derived CDR1 and CDR2 are SGHRS and YFSETQ. J gave up 5 bases and V 0 bases, and 4 bases lay outside the gene matches. This CDR3 is built from 15 residues. DNA for the CDR3: TGCGCCAGCAGCTTGGTGCAGGGGGTTACCGGGGAGCTGTTTTTT. It translates to CASSLVQGVTGELFF.

The chain joins TRBV5-1 to TRBJ2-3; the match to TRBD1 covers 11 bases. CDR1 and CDR2 from the germline V gene are SGHRS and YFSETQ. J was trimmed by 5 bases and V by 6 bases; bases with no gene match: 14. This CDR3 spans 17 amino acids. The CDR3 spells CASTPGQGVEGRDTQYF. Here the CDR3 DNA reads TGCGCCAGCACCCCGGGACAGGGGGTAGAGGGTAGAGATACGCAGTATTTT. Variable domain in full (rest from reference TRBV5-1 and TRBJ2-3): KAGVTQTPRYLIKTRGQQVTLSCSPISGHRSVSWYQQTPGQGLQFLFEYFSETQRNKGNFPGRFSGRQFSNSRSEMNVSTLELGDSALYLCASTPGQGVEGRDTQYFGPGTRLTVL.

V gene TRBV5-1 combines with J gene TRBJ2-1; D might be TRBD1 (6 bases). Germline assignment: CDR1 SGHRS and CDR2 YFSETQ. The CDR3 has 14 amino acids. The V and J ends lost 4 bases and 4 bases respectively, with 12 bases between them. The CDR3 loop is CASSRRGEYNEQFF. The CDR3, as DNA: TGCGCCAGCAGCCGCAGGGGAGAGTACAATGAGCAGTTCTTC.

The gene calls are TRBV7-8 and TRBJ1-4, with D unclear. This CDR3 is built from 14 residues. The V end lost 2 bases, the J end lost 4 bases, and 8 bases lay between the germline ends. The germline gives CDR1 SGHVS, CDR2 FQNEAQ. CDR3 region: CASSLRGFNEKLFF. DNA for the CDR3: TGTGCCAGCAGCTTAAGAGGGTTTAATGAAAAACTGTTTTTT.

This clone was counted a single time. J is TRBJ1-1 and V is TRBV25-1; 7 positions agree with TRBD1. This CDR3 spans 16 amino acids. The germline gives CDR1 MGHDK, CDR2 SYGVNS. Losses at the gene ends were 5 bases for V and 1 base for J; bases not matched to a gene: 10. CDR3 DNA sequence: TGTGCCAGCAGTACAGGGGACGGTATGCCGAACACTGAAGCTTTCTTT. Amino acids: CASSTGDGMPNTEAFF.

The chain joins TRBV10-3 to TRBJ2-7; D may be TRBD2 (6 bases). The CDR3 covers 13 residues. Germline V gene data show CDR1 as ENHRY and CDR2 as SYGVKD. Deletions cut 0 bases from V and 3 bases from J, with 6 bases between. In DNA, the CDR3 is TGTGCCATCAGTGAGTCCGGGAGCTACGAGCAGTACTTC. This codes for CAISESGSYEQYF.

There are a few counts of this clone. V usage is TRBV6-5 and J usage is TRBJ1-1, with a weak D call TRBD1 (5 bases). With 0 bases removed from V and 3 bases from J, the gap between germline ends came to 11 bases. The CDR3 length is 15 residues. Germline lookup yields CDR1 MNHEY and CDR2 SVGAGI. The CDR3 nucleotides are TGTGCCAGCAGTTACTCGAGGCGCAGGGACACTGAAGCTTTCTTT. It codes for CASSYSRRRDTEAFF.